This T cell receptor beta chain was observed in a study of cytomegalovirus exposure and HLA in healthy donors (dated by TCRdb to the late 2010s). Concerning the study at large: An earlier analysis of several hundred of the donors reported more than 250 Gb of sequence data and 117 million unique TCR beta sequences from about 180 million T cells. The study was designed to test whether signatures of past pathogen exposure could be identified by cataloging public T cell receptors. The genetic ancestry cluster associated with self-reported Caucasian donors included about 81% of the 350 to 500 genotyped donors. The later analysis used no new phenotypic data to find candidate immune exposures, relying instead on TCR beta sequences and their occurrence across donors. Among a few hundred genotyped donors of the cohort, an average of roughly 240,000 unique TCR beta nucleotide sequences were sequenced per donor, roughly a sixth of them non-productive. To predict cytomegalovirus infection status, the study brought together high-throughput TCR immunosequencing, statistical association of individual TCRs with disease status, and machine learning. The number of donors typed differed by locus, with about 629-640 for A, B, C, DRB1 and DQB1, over 500 for DQA1, nearly 610 for DPA1, and around 460 for DPB1. An early release that covered around 590 HLA-typed donors contained approximately 300 gigabases of sequencing data and 75 million to 100 million unique TCR sequences. Several DR-DQ haplotypes were treated as single units for association and clustering because of strong linkage in the cohort. Besides the first cohort of 500 to 700 subjects, a separate validation cohort made up of 120 different subjects was used. Alongside the repertoire data, information on donor age, sex, ethnicity and CMV serostatus was compiled. All discovery cohort repertoires had been generated on a single sequencing platform. An earlier analysis of approximately 640 of the donors applied high-throughput TCR beta sequencing to assess whether each TCR beta V gene segment acted as functional or pseudogenic. A later genetic analysis used genome-wide SNP genotypes for about 55% of the 666 donors, treating that subset as a discovery cohort. The study profiled the T cell repertoires of 500 to 800 subjects by immunosequencing and related them to cytomegalovirus serostatus. A later analysis re-analyzed previously published TCR beta repertoires from hundreds of donors and added high-resolution HLA genotyping to study TCR occurrence patterns. HLA typing included class I and class II loci at four-digit resolution.

Ends trimmed: V by 6 bases, J by 7 bases; bases unmatched to a gene: 10. CDR1 LNHDA and CDR2 SQIVND were looked up in the germline V gene (reference sequence). Including the terminal cysteine and phenylalanine, the CDR3 comprises 14 residues. The only DNA kept is the CDR3, 42 bases in frame from the first base. Turning to this clone: The antigen it binds to is not known. One base away there is no much larger clone; base qualities are not given.

Summary of the overall study and its limitations: Several of the top co-occurrence clusters appeared to be linked to parvovirus B19, influenza, CMV and Epstein-Barr virus, according to a later analysis. The presence/absence analyses assumed that sequencing depth was roughly uniform across donors, and that assumption may not be true. Some IMGT-functional V segments, including TRBV6-2 and TRBV6-3, could not be distinguished by the 87-base-pair reads and were therefore excluded. The sequencing pipeline was judged likely to have produced a cluster of highly shared sequence variants as a technical artifact. According to a later genetic analysis, donors in an Asian-associated ancestry cluster had fewer N-insertions in productive TCRs than the roughly 670-donor mean. Approximately 16 rarely observed V segments, including chromosome 9 orphons, were excluded from the earlier analysis of just under 600 of the donors because counts were too low. Most TCR sequences were observed very rarely across donors, whereas some public TCRs were present in many individuals. HLA typing was unavailable for some donors at each locus, so association tests used only the typed subset. According to a later analysis, TCR association rates differed among HLA loci, with DRB1 alleles showing the most associated TCRs and HLA-C alleles showing the fewest. Only TCR beta chains were sequenced in this cohort, and the absence of alpha or paired-chain data limited detectable features. In a later analysis, HLA-associated TCR beta chains were found to be more clonally expanded and to have lower generation probabilities than equally common non-associated chains. Linkage disequilibrium might explain the correlated functional status among segregating V segments, but an unknown experimental factor could not be ruled out. At a false discovery rate of 0.05, a later analysis linked about 16,000 TCR beta sequences to specific HLA alleles. Cytomegalovirus status was reported to be diagnosed by the classifier with high specificity and sensitivity in both the original and validation cohorts. According to the authors, the approach could potentially be generalized to other disease states and immunological phenotypes. V-gene and J-gene trimming of TCR beta chains was associated with a missense DCLRE1C variant in a later genetic analysis, and the association was replicated in an independent cohort. The only immune exposure information available for the cohort was CMV serostatus. In the study, some 160 TCR beta chains were listed as associated with cytomegalovirus. A further reported finding was that TCR beta sequences accurately predicted the HLA-A and HLA-B alleles for most subjects in the first cohort. Three of the identified cytomegalovirus-associated TCR beta chains were confirmed in vitro to be specific for cytomegalovirus antigens. A later analysis found that most CMV-associated TCR beta chains appeared HLA-restricted, with HLA associations seemingly driven largely by CMV exposure. In an earlier analysis of about 540 of the donors, most TCR beta V segments were observed in productive rearrangements about 87% or about 30% of the time, broadly matching IMGT annotations. Assigning TCR associations to individual alleles was difficult when HLA alleles, especially DR and DQ, strongly co-occurred.

The library was made by the immunoSEQ multiplex PCR assay. For the multiplex PCR, a mixture combining 60 forward primers for TCR Vbeta segments and 13 reverse primers for TCR Jbeta segments was used. A multiplex PCR assay on genomic DNA amplified the CDR3 region of rearranged TCR beta genes. The amplified TCR beta libraries were sequenced on the Illumina HiSeq System as 87-base-pair reads. For the original study's pipeline: Across the 600 to 700 repertoires, a later analysis counted 78 million or so unique TCR beta chains, roughly 11 million of which were shared by at least two donors. A nearest-neighbor algorithm error-corrected the raw reads and collapsed the reads into unique sequences, merging closely related sequences to remove PCR and sequencing errors. Alignment of CDR3 sequences to IMGT reference sequences was used to assign V, D and J gene segments. Each retained sequence needed at least a six-nucleotide match to both a V gene segment and a J gene segment. Rearrangements were classified as productive when the CDR3 lacked stop codons and remained in frame with V and J, and all other rearrangements were classified as non-productive. CDR3 was defined according to IMGT convention as the region running from the second conserved V-encoded cysteine to the conserved J-encoded phenylalanine. The earlier analysis of about 610 of the donors excluded sequences that lacked an unambiguous match to a single V gene segment. An earlier analysis of 450 to 650 of the donors called V segments functional above 56.7% productive rearrangements and segregating when the between-donor standard deviation exceeded 5%. To diagnose cytomegalovirus status from the catalog of TCR beta chain sequences, a statistical classification framework was built. A later analysis assigned V and J genes by comparing TCR nucleotide sequences with IMGT/GENE-DB human TR gene sequences. In a later analysis, CDR3 sequences and most-parsimonious VDJ recombination scenarios were assigned using the TCRdist pipeline. A later analysis defined each TCR beta chain by its CDR3 amino acid sequence plus V-gene family, and excluded reads lacking a unique V-gene family. In a later analysis, 450 to 600 highly shared, low-generation-probability nucleotide sequences were removed to address suspected cross-contamination and a sequencing artifact. In a later analysis, a clonal expansion index for each public chain was calculated from normalized within-repertoire ranks of inferred template counts. Generation probabilities in a later analysis came from a VDJ recombination model fitted to out-of-frame rearrangements, and those results were checked against IGoR. A later analysis scored TCR-TCR, TCR-HLA and TCR-CMV co-occurrence with hypergeometric tests, applying a repertoire-size bias correction to TCR pairs. To estimate false discovery rates, a later analysis permuted the HLA or CMV assignments 20 times. In a later analysis, co-occurring TCRs were grouped using DBSCAN, and TCRdist sequence similarity was added for clustering within HLA-allele-positive subsets. Repertoires with fewer than 30,000 or more than 120,000 public chains were left out of co-occurrence clustering, as were five repertoires with anomalous nucleotide sharing. TCRdb took this table from immuneACCESS and kept in-frame rearrangements with V and J called. Such tables lack part of the clones; where checked against another copy, unresolved V genes explain under half of the gap, and the rest is unexplained. D and trimming come from the DNA, and the V and J calls and clone size come from that table. This sample has some 150,000 clones in its table, and around 85% of those were observed once. The ten largest clones capture 0.7% to 1% of the sample.

The cohort was made up of about 670 healthy bone marrow donors. At the time of sampling, every cohort member was nominally healthy, though immune exposures that went unrecorded were likely present. The donor was CMV seronegative and was included in the group of around 320 seronegative cohort members. Each donor provided a peripheral blood sample, and peripheral blood mononuclear cells were used for TCR beta sequencing. The Qiagen DNeasy Blood Extraction Kit was used to extract genomic DNA from the blood cell samples. Recombination connected TRBV19 to TRBJ1-1; 8 junctional bases match TRBD1. The TCR was taken from a woman aged 25 to 39 in good health and CMV-seronegative. The sequenced sample consisted of PBMCs. The CDR3 region: CASSSGQGMGEAFF. The nucleotides are TGTGCCAGTAGCTCCGGACAGGGAATGGGTGAAGCTTTCTTT.